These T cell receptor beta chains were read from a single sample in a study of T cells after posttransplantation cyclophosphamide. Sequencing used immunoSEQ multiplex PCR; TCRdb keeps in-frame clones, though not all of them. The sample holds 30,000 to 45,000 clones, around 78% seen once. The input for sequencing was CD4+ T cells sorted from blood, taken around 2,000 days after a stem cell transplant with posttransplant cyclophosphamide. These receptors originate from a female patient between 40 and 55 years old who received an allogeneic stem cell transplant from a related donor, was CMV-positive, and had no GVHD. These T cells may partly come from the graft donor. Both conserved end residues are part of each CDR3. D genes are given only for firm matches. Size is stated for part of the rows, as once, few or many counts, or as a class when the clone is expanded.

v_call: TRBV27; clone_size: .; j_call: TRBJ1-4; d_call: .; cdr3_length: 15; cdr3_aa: CASSLGRATNEKLFF; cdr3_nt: TGTGCCAGCAGTTTGGGTAGAGCGACTAATGAAAAACTGTTTTTT
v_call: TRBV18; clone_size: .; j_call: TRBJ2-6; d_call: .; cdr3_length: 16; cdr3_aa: CASSPLAGGGANVLTF; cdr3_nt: TGTGCCAGCTCACCACTGGCAGGAGGAGGGGCCAACGTCCTGACTTTC
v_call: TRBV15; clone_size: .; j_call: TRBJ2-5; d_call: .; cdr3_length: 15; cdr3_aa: CATSRDRERLETQYF; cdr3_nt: TGTGCCACCAGCAGAGATCGAGAGAGATTAGAGACCCAGTACTTC
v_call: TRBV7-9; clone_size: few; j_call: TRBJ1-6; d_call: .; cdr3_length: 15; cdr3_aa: CASSLVGDYNSPLHF; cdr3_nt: TGTGCCAGCAGCTTAGTCGGAGATTATAATTCACCCCTCCACTTT
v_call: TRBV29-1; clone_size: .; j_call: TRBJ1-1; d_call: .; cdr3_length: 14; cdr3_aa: CSVTRTDRNTEAFF; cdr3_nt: TGCAGCGTTACGCGGACAGACAGAAACACTGAAGCTTTCTTT
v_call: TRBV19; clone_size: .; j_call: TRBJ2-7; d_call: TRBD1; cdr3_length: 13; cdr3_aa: CASGTGQYYEQYF; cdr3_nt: TGTGCCAGTGGGACGGGACAGTACTACGAGCAGTACTTC
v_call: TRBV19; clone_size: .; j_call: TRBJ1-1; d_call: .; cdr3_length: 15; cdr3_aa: CASSIINRETRRAFF; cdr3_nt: TGTGCCAGTAGTATAATTAACAGGGAAACTCGAAGAGCTTTCTTT
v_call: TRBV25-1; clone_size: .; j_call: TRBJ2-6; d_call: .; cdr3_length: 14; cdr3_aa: CASSESGGANVLTF; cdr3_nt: TGTGCCAGCAGTGAATCGGGAGGGGCCAACGTCCTGACTTTC
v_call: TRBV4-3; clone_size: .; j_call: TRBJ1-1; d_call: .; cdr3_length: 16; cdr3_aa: CASSQDRYRANTEAFF; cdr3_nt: TGCGCCAGCAGCCAAGATCGGTACAGGGCTAACACTGAAGCTTTCTTT
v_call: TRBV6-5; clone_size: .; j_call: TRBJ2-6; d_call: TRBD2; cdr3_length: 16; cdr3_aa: CASSYTGGSGANVLTF; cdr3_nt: TGTGCCAGCAGTTACACGGGGGGATCTGGGGCCAACGTCCTGACTTTC
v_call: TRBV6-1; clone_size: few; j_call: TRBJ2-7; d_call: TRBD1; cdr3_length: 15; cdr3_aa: CASSEAGQAAYEQYF; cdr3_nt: TGTGCCAGCAGTGAAGCGGGACAGGCGGCCTACGAGCAGTACTTC
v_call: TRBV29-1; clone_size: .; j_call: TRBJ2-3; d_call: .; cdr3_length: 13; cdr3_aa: CSVESRLSDTQYF; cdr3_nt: TGCAGCGTTGAATCTAGGTTATCAGATACGCAGTATTTT
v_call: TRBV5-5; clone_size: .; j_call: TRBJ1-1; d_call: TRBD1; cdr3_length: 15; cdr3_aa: CASSSGQGVVSEAFF; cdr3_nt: TGTGCCAGCAGCTCGGGACAGGGAGTAGTGAGTGAAGCTTTCTTT
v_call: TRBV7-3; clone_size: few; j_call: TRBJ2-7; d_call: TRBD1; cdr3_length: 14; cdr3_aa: CASSQTGTGNEQYF; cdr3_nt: TGTGCCAGCAGCCAAACCGGGACAGGGAACGAGCAGTACTTC
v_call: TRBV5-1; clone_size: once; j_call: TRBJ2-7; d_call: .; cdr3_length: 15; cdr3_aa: CASSSLGGPDYEQYF; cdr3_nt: TGCGCCAGCAGCTCGCTCGGCGGTCCCGACTACGAGCAGTACTTC